This T cell receptor (beta chain) emerged from a study of blood T cells in healthy people across ages. This clonotype appeared a few times. Through a sample-barcoded 5' primer and a J-beta primer mix, a second PCR was run for roughly 6 to 12 cycles. TCRdb analysed the 5' RACE reads with MiXCR anew, one entry per CDR3 protein. The sample contains 650,000 to 950,000 distinct CDR3 sequences, around two fifths of which appear only once. The germline V and J ends were trimmed by 4 bases and 0 bases, with 12 bases remaining between them. CDR3 length equals 16 residues. The V gene's germline CDR1 is MGHDK and CDR2 SYGVNS.

The chain carries TRBV25-1 and TRBJ1-4; no firm D call. The sequence was collected from a man aged 55 to 70 in good health. The sequenced sample consisted of blood. For the CDR3, the DNA is TGTGCCAGCAGTGGATCGAGGGCCTCAACTAATGAAAAACTGTTTTTT. It translates to CASSGSRASTNEKLFF.